The clone carrying this TCR beta chain was seen a handful of times. As yet, its antigen is unknown. These data originate in a study of T-cell memory formation after mild COVID-19. In the study overall: The TCR clusters were mostly specific to one donor.

Constant-segment-primed 5'RACE gave TCR alpha and TCR beta cDNA libraries with sample barcodes and UMIs. Each CDR3 protein gets one entry after TCRdb re-called the 5' RACE reads with MiXCR. The sample includes around 250,000 distinct CDR3 sequences, roughly 16% of them seen just once. Study-level points and caveats: Among clones contracting day 15 to 85, CD4/CD8 was balanced, whereas later expanders leaned CD4+.

Germline V gene lookup returns CDR1 SGHRS and CDR2 YFSETQ. The V and J ends lost 0 bases and 8 bases respectively, with 11 bases between them. CDR3 length: 13 residues. The TCR was taken from a man younger than 30 who had mild COVID-19 (a few samples of this study predate the infection). Cell type and time point are not known. The chain is built from TRBV5-1 and TRBJ1-1; perhaps TRBD1 as D (5 bases). The material sequenced was PBMCs or a T cell subset sorted from them (not recorded which). In DNA, the CDR3 is TGCGCCAGCAGCTTGGTCGGGGGTCCCGAAGCTTTCTTT. Protein sequence: CASSLVGGPEAFF. The full variable domain, with the rest looked up from reference TRBV5-1 and TRBJ1-1, is KAGVTQTPRYLIKTRGQQVTLSCSPISGHRSVSWYQQTPGQGLQFLFEYFSETQRNKGNFPGRFSGRQFSNSRSEMNVSTLELGDSALYLCASSLVGGPEAFFGQGTRLTVV.